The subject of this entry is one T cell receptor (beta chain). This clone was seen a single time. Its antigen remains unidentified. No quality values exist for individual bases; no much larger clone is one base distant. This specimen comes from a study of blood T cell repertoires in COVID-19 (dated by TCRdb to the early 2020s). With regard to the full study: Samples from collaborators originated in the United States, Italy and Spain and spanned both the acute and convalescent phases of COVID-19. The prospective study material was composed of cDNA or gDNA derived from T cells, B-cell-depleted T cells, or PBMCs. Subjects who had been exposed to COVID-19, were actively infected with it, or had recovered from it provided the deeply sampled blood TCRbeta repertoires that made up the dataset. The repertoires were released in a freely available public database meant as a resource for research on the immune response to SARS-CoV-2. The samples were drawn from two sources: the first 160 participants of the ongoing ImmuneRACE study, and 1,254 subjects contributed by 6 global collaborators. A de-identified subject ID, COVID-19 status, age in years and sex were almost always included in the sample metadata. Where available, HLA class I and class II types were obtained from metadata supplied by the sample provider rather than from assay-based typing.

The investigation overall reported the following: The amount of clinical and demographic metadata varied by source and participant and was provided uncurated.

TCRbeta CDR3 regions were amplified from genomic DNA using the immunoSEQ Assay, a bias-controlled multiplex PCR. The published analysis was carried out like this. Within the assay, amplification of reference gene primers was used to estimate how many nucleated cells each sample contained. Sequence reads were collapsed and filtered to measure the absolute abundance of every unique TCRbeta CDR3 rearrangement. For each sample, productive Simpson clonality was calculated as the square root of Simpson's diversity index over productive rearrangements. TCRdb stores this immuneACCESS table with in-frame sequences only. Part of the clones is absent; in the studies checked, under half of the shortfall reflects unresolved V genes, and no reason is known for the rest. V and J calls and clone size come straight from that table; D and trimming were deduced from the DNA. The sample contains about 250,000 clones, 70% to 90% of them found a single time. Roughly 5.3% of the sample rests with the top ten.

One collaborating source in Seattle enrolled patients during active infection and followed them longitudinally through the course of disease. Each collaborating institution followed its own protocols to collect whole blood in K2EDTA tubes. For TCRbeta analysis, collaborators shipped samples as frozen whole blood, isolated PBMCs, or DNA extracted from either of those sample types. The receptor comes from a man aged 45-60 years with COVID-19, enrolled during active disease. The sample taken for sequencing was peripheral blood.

CDR3 region: CASTQSKGASTEAFF. The DNA sequence reads TGTGCCAGCACCCAGTCGAAGGGGGCGTCCACTGAAGCTTTCTTT. This receptor chain uses TRBV6-5 and TRBJ1-1, with TRBD1 matching 7 junction bases. V loses 7 bases at its end and J loses 4 bases; junction bases beyond the gene matches: 12. From the germline V gene, CDR1 is MNHEY and CDR2 is SVGAGI. The CDR3 goes from the cysteine to the phenylalanine over 15 residues. Only the CDR3 portion is preserved as DNA: 45 bases, with reading frame beginning at the first base.